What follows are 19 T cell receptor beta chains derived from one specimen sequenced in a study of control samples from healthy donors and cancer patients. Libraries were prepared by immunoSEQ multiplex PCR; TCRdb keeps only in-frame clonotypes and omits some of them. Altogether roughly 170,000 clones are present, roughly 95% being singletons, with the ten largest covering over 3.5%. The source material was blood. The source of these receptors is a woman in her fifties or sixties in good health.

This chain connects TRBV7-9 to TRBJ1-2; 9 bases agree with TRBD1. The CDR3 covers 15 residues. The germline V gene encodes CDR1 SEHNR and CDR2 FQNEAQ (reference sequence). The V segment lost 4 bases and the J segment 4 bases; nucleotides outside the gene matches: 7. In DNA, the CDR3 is TGTGCCAGCAGCTCTGACAGGGGGTCTATCTATGGCTACACCTTC. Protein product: CASSSDRGSIYGYTF. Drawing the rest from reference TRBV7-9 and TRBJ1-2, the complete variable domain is DTGVSQNPRHKITKRGQNVTFRCDPISEHNRLYWYRQTLGQGPEFLTYFQNEAQLEKSRLLSDRFSAERPKGSFSTLEIQRTEQGDSAMYLCASSSDRGSIYGYTFGSGTRLTVV.

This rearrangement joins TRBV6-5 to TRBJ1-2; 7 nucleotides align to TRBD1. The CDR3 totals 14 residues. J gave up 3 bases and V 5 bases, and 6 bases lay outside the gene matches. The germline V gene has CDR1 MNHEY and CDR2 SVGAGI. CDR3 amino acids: CASSKDRLYYGYTF. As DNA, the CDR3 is TGTGCCAGCAGTAAGGACAGGTTATACTATGGCTACACCTTC.

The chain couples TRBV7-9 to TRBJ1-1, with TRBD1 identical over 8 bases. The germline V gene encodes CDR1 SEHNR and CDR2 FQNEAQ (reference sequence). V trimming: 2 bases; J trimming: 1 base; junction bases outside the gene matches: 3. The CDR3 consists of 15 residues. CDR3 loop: CASSLQGARNTEAFF. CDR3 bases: TGTGCCAGCAGCTTACAGGGGGCTAGGAACACTGAAGCTTTCTTT.

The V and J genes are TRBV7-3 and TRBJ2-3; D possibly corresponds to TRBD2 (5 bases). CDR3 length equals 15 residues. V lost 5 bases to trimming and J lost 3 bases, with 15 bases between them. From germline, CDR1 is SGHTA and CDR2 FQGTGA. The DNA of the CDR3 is TGTGCCAGCAGCCGTACTAGTCCTGGGACAGATACGCAGTATTTT. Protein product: CASSRTSPGTDTQYF. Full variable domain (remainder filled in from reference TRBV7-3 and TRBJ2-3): GAGVSQTPSNKVTEKGKYVELRCDPISGHTALYWYRQSLGQGPEFLIYFQGTGAADDSGLPNDRFFAVRPEGSVSTLKIQRTERGDSAVYLCASSRTSPGTDTQYFGPGTRLTVL.

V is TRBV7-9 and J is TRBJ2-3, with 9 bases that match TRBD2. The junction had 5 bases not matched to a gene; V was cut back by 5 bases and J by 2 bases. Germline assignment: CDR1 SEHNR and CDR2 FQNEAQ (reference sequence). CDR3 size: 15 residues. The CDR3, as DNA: TGTGCCAGCAGCGTAGGACTAGCGAACACAGATACGCAGTATTTT. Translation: CASSVGLANTDTQYF.

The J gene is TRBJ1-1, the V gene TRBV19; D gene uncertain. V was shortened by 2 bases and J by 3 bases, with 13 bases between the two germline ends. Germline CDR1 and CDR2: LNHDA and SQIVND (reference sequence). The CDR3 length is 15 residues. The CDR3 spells CASSIILRGYTEAFF. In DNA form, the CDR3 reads TGTGCCAGTAGTATAATTTTGCGCGGTTACACTGAAGCTTTCTTT. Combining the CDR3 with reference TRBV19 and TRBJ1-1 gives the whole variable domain DGGITQSPKYLFRKEGQNVTLSCEQNLNHDAMYWYRQDPGQGLRLIYYSQIVNDFQKGDIAEGYSVSREKKESFPLTVTSAQKNPTAFYLCASSIILRGYTEAFFGQGTRLTVV.

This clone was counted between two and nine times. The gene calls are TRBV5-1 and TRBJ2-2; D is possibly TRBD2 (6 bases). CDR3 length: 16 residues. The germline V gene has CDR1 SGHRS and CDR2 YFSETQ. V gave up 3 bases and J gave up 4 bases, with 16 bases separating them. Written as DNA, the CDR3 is TGCGCCAGCAGCTATACCCCGGGACTCAGCACCGGGGAGCTGTTTTTT. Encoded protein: CASSYTPGLSTGELFF. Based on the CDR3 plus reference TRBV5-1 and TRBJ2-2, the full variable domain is KAGVTQTPRYLIKTRGQQVTLSCSPISGHRSVSWYQQTPGQGLQFLFEYFSETQRNKGNFPGRFSGRQFSNSRSEMNVSTLELGDSALYLCASSYTPGLSTGELFFGEGSRLTVL.

The CDR3 region is CASSIGGAAGNTIYF. Written as DNA, the CDR3 is TGTGCCAGTAGTATAGGAGGGGCCGCTGGAAACACCATATATTTT. The chain is built from TRBV19 and TRBJ1-3, with D perhaps matching TRBD1 (5 bases). This CDR3 spans 15 amino acids. The V gene lost 1 base and the J gene lost 2 bases, with 9 bases spanning the gap. Germline V gene lookup returns CDR1 LNHDA and CDR2 SQIVND (reference sequence).

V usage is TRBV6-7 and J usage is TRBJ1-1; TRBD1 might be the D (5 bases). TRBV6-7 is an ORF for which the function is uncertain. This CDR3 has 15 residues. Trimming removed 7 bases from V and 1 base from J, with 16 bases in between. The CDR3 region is CASNQNGTENTEAFF. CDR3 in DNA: TGTGCCAGCAATCAAAATGGGACCGAGAACACTGAAGCTTTCTTT.

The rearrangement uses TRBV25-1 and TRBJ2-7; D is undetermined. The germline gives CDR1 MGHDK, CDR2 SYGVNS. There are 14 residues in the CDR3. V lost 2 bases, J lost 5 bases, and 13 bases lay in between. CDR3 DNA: TGTGCCAGCAGTGAACGCATTTTAGGAGACGAGCAGTACTTC. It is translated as CASSERILGDEQYF.

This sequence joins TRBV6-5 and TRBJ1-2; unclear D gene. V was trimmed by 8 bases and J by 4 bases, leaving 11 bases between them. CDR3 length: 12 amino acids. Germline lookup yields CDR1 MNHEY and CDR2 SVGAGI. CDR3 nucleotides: TGTGCCAGCTCCGGCGGGCCCTATGGCTACACCTTC. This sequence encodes CASSGGPYGYTF.

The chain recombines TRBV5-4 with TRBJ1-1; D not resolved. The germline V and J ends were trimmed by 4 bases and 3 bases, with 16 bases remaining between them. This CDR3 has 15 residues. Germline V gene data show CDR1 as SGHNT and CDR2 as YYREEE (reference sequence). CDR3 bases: TGTGCCAGCAGCCCAACCGACCGGGCCTACACTGAAGCTTTCTTT. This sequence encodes CASSPTDRAYTEAFF.

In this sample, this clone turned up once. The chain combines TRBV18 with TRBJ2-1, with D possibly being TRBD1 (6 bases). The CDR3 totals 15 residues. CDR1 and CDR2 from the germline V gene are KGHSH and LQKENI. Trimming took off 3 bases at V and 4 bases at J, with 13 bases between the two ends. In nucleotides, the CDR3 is TGTGCCAGCTCACCCCAACCTGACAGGTACAATGAGCAGTTCTTC. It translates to CASSPQPDRYNEQFF.

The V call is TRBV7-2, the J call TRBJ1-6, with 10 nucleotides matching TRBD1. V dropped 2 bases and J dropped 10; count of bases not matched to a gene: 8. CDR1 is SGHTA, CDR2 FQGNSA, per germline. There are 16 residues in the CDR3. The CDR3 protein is CASSLTTGTGDSPLHF. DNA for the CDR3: TGTGCCAGCAGCTTAACAACCGGGACAGGGGACTCACCCCTCCACTTT.

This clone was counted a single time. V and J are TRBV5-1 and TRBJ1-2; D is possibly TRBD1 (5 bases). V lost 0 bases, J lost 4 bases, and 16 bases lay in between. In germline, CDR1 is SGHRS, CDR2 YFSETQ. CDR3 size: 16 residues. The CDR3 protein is CASSLDAGMLVYGYTF. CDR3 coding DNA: TGCGCCAGCAGCTTGGATGCAGGGATGCTAGTCTATGGCTACACCTTC.

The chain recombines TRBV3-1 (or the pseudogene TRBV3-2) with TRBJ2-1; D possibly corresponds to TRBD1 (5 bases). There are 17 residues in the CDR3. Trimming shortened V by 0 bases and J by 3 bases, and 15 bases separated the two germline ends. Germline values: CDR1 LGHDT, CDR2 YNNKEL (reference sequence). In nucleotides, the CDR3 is TGTGCCAGCAGCCAAGATGTCGGGCAGGGTCTCTACAATGAGCAGTTCTTC. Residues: CASSQDVGQGLYNEQFF.

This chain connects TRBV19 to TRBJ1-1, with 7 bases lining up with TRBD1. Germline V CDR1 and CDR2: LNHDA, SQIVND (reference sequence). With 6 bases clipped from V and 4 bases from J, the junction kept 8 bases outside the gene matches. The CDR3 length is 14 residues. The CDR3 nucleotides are TGTGCCAGTAGGTTGACAGGGAAAAGCACTGAAGCTTTCTTT. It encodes CASRLTGKSTEAFF. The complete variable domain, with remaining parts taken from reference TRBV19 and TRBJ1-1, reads DGGITQSPKYLFRKEGQNVTLSCEQNLNHDAMYWYRQDPGQGLRLIYYSQIVNDFQKGDIAEGYSVSREKKESFPLTVTSAQKNPTAFYLCASRLTGKSTEAFFGQGTRLTVV.

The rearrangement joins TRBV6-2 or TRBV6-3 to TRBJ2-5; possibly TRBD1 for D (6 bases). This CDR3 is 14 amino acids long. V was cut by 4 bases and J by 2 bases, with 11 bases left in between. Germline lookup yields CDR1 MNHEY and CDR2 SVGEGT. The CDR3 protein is CASSFYREQETQYF. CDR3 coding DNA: TGTGCCAGCAGTTTCTACAGGGAACAAGAGACCCAGTACTTC.

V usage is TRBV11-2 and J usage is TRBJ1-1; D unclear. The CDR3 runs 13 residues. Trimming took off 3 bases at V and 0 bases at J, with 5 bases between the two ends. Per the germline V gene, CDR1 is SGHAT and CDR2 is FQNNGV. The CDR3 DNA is TGTGCCAGCAGCTTCGGGCTGAACACTGAAGCTTTCTTT. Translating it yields CASSFGLNTEAFF. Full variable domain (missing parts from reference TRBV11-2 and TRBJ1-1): EAGVAQSPRYKIIEKRQSVAFWCNPISGHATLYWYQQILGQGPKLLIQFQNNGVVDDSQLPKDRFSAERLKGVDSTLKIQPAKLEDSAVYLCASSFGLNTEAFFGQGTRLTVV.